These T cell receptor beta chains were read from a single sample in a study of blood T cell repertoires in COVID-19. TCRdb's table, derived via immunoSEQ multiplex PCR, lists solely in-frame clones and lacks some. The sample holds 45,000 to 50,000 clones, less than 90% seen once. Sequenced material: peripheral blood. These receptors originate from a man between 60 and 70 years old with active COVID-19. CDR3s include the opening cysteine and the closing phenylalanine or tryptophan. Each record gives: D gene, clone size, V gene, J gene, CDR3 protein, CDR3 DNA. D genes are given only for firm matches. Part of the rows lack a size; the others show once, few, many or a class for expanded clones.

D gene: TRBD1; clone size: .; V gene: TRBV28; J gene: TRBJ1-2; CDR3 protein: CASNYGVRRGLNYGYTF; CDR3 DNA: TGTGCCAGCAACTACGGCGTGCGCAGGGGGTTAAACTATGGCTACACCTTC
D gene: .; clone size: once; V gene: TRBV19; J gene: TRBJ1-5; CDR3 protein: CASSIPQGSNQPQHF; CDR3 DNA: TGTGCCAGTAGTATCCCTCAGGGAAGCAATCAGCCCCAGCATTTT
D gene: TRBD2; clone size: once; V gene: TRBV19; J gene: TRBJ2-7; CDR3 protein: CASQFSGSNNEQYF; CDR3 DNA: TGTGCCAGCCAATTTAGCGGGAGTAACAACGAGCAGTACTTC
D gene: TRBD2; clone size: .; V gene: TRBV2; J gene: TRBJ2-1; CDR3 protein: CASSEGASGNEQFF; CDR3 DNA: TGTGCCAGCAGTGAAGGGGCTAGCGGCAATGAGCAGTTCTTC
D gene: TRBD2; clone size: .; V gene: TRBV7-9; J gene: TRBJ2-1; CDR3 protein: CASSSFSGRDYNEQFF; CDR3 DNA: TGTGCCAGCAGCTCATTTAGCGGGAGGGACTACAATGAGCAGTTCTTC
D gene: .; clone size: .; V gene: TRBV19; J gene: TRBJ2-2; CDR3 protein: CASSLAGRTPGQLFF; CDR3 DNA: TGTGCCAGTAGTTTGGCGGGGCGAACACCGGGGCAGCTGTTTTTT
D gene: TRBD2; clone size: .; V gene: TRBV7-9; J gene: TRBJ2-2; CDR3 protein: CASRRPSGAHTGELFF; CDR3 DNA: TGTGCCAGCAGACGACCTAGCGGGGCCCACACCGGGGAGCTGTTTTTT
D gene: TRBD2; clone size: .; V gene: TRBV7-2; J gene: TRBJ2-5; CDR3 protein: CAARASPAGAQYF; CDR3 DNA: TGTGCAGCCCGGGCTAGCCCAGCGGGGGCCCAGTACTTC
D gene: .; clone size: .; V gene: TRBV19; J gene: TRBJ2-1; CDR3 protein: CASSIGGLPSNEQFF; CDR3 DNA: TGTGCCAGTAGTATAGGAGGACTCCCGAGCAATGAGCAGTTCTTC
D gene: .; clone size: .; V gene: TRBV3-1/TRBV3-2; J gene: TRBJ1-2; CDR3 protein: CASSQVRGRGMTNLGYTF; CDR3 DNA: TGTGCCAGCAGCCAAGTACGGGGTAGAGGAATGACAAACCTTGGCTACACCTTC
D gene: .; clone size: .; V gene: TRBV30; J gene: TRBJ2-2; CDR3 protein: CAWKRGTQTGELFF; CDR3 DNA: TGTGCCTGGAAAAGAGGGACTCAAACCGGGGAGCTGTTTTTT
D gene: .; clone size: .; V gene: TRBV4-2; J gene: TRBJ1-1; CDR3 protein: CASSQGAGSTEAFF; CDR3 DNA: TGTGCCAGCAGCCAAGGGGCAGGATCAACTGAAGCTTTCTTT
D gene: .; clone size: .; V gene: TRBV28; J gene: TRBJ2-7; CDR3 protein: CASNPSSDYEQYF; CDR3 DNA: TGTGCCAGCAATCCGTCTAGCGACTACGAGCAGTACTTC
D gene: TRBD2; clone size: .; V gene: TRBV11-2; J gene: TRBJ2-2; CDR3 protein: CASSYPAPSGRTGELFF; CDR3 DNA: TGTGCCAGCAGCTATCCCGCGCCTAGCGGGAGGACCGGGGAGCTGTTTTTT
D gene: .; clone size: .; V gene: TRBV5-1; J gene: TRBJ2-1; CDR3 protein: CASSLEGTIGGEQFF; CDR3 DNA: TGCGCCAGCAGCTTGGAAGGGACTATCGGGGGCGAACAGTTCTTC
D gene: .; clone size: .; V gene: TRBV6-2/TRBV6-3; J gene: TRBJ2-3; CDR3 protein: CASSSQVVTDTQYF; CDR3 DNA: TGTGCCAGCAGTTCCCAGGTCGTCACAGATACGCAGTATTTT
D gene: TRBD1; clone size: .; V gene: TRBV7-2; J gene: TRBJ2-2; CDR3 protein: CASSLSNTGGIGELFF; CDR3 DNA: TGTGCCAGCAGCTTAAGCAACACAGGGGGGATCGGGGAGCTGTTTTTT
D gene: TRBD1; clone size: .; V gene: TRBV6-5; J gene: TRBJ2-7; CDR3 protein: CASSRDRGTLYEQYF; CDR3 DNA: TGTGCCAGCAGTCGGGACAGGGGGACCCTCTACGAGCAGTACTTC
D gene: .; clone size: .; V gene: TRBV19; J gene: TRBJ2-1; CDR3 protein: CASSIDDSGIDNEQFF; CDR3 DNA: TGTGCCAGTAGTATAGATGATAGCGGTATTGACAATGAGCAGTTCTTC
D gene: .; clone size: .; V gene: TRBV5-6; J gene: TRBJ2-5; CDR3 protein: CASSVIETQYF; CDR3 DNA: TGTGCCAGCAGCGTTATAGAGACCCAGTACTTC
D gene: TRBD1; clone size: .; V gene: TRBV2; J gene: TRBJ2-5; CDR3 protein: CASRSTGGETQYF; CDR3 DNA: TGTGCCAGCAGATCCACAGGGGGAGAGACCCAGTACTTC
D gene: TRBD2; clone size: .; V gene: TRBV24-1; J gene: TRBJ2-7; CDR3 protein: CATSDGLANAYEQYF; CDR3 DNA: TGTGCCACCAGTGATGGACTAGCCAATGCCTACGAGCAGTACTTC
D gene: TRBD2; clone size: few; V gene: TRBV5-1; J gene: TRBJ2-1; CDR3 protein: CASSFGGGANNEQFF; CDR3 DNA: TGCGCCAGCAGCTTTGGCGGGGGGGCCAACAATGAGCAGTTCTTC
D gene: TRBD1; clone size: .; V gene: TRBV19; J gene: TRBJ2-7; CDR3 protein: CASSSGTGTYEQYF; CDR3 DNA: TGTGCCAGTAGTTCCGGGACAGGTACCTACGAGCAGTACTTC
D gene: TRBD2; clone size: .; V gene: TRBV6-5; J gene: TRBJ2-3; CDR3 protein: CASRAWTSGRAVEYF; CDR3 DNA: TGTGCCAGCAGGGCTTGGACTAGCGGGAGGGCCGTGGAGTATTTT
D gene: TRBD1; clone size: .; V gene: TRBV6-4; J gene: TRBJ2-2; CDR3 protein: CASSAFEGQGTGELFF; CDR3 DNA: TGTGCCAGCAGTGCTTTCGAGGGACAGGGGACCGGGGAGCTGTTTTTT
D gene: TRBD2; clone size: once; V gene: TRBV19; J gene: TRBJ2-3; CDR3 protein: CASSIGGTTRADTQYF; CDR3 DNA: TGTGCCAGTAGTATTGGTGGGACTACTCGGGCAGATACGCAGTATTTT
D gene: TRBD1; clone size: .; V gene: TRBV19; J gene: TRBJ1-5; CDR3 protein: CASSIGGQGNQPQHF; CDR3 DNA: TGTGCCAGTAGTATAGGGGGACAGGGGAATCAGCCCCAGCATTTT
D gene: TRBD1; clone size: few; V gene: TRBV19; J gene: TRBJ2-7; CDR3 protein: CASKGTGSYEQYF; CDR3 DNA: TGTGCCAGTAAAGGGACAGGCTCCTACGAGCAGTACTTC
D gene: TRBD1; clone size: .; V gene: TRBV4-2; J gene: TRBJ2-3; CDR3 protein: CASSQDVGGFTDTQYF; CDR3 DNA: TGTGCCAGCAGCCAAGATGTAGGGGGCTTCACAGATACGCAGTATTTT
D gene: TRBD1; clone size: .; V gene: TRBV6-5; J gene: TRBJ1-5; CDR3 protein: CASRGQGISNQPQHF; CDR3 DNA: TGTGCCAGCAGGGGACAGGGAATTTCAAATCAGCCCCAGCATTTT
D gene: TRBD1; clone size: .; V gene: TRBV24-1; J gene: TRBJ1-1; CDR3 protein: CATPRQGAIENTEAFF; CDR3 DNA: TGTGCCACCCCCCGACAGGGGGCTATTGAGAACACTGAAGCTTTCTTT
D gene: .; clone size: .; V gene: TRBV2; J gene: TRBJ2-7; CDR3 protein: CASSVVGGYEQYF; CDR3 DNA: TGTGCCAGCAGTGTAGTGGGGGGCTACGAGCAGTACTTC
D gene: .; clone size: .; V gene: TRBV30; J gene: TRBJ1-3; CDR3 protein: CAWSPTGNTIYF; CDR3 DNA: TGTGCCTGGAGTCCCACTGGAAACACCATATATTTT
D gene: .; clone size: .; V gene: TRBV2; J gene: TRBJ2-1; CDR3 protein: CASSQDSLSSYNEQFF; CDR3 DNA: TGTGCCAGCAGTCAGGACAGCCTGAGCTCCTACAATGAGCAGTTCTTC
D gene: .; clone size: .; V gene: TRBV19; J gene: TRBJ1-1; CDR3 protein: CATIERATGEAFF; CDR3 DNA: TGTGCCACCATTGAAAGGGCAACAGGGGAAGCTTTCTTT